Sequencing of this T cell receptor (beta chain) was carried out in a study of blood T cell repertoires in COVID-19. Looking at the study overall: Specimens from acute and convalescent COVID-19 originated in the United States, Italy and Spain. T cells, B-cell-depleted T cells, or PBMCs provided the cDNA or gDNA that served as material.

Generated by immunoSEQ multiplex PCR, the TCRdb table keeps only in-frame clones and is missing some. In the table there are over 200,000 clones, 70% to 90% of which are singletons. V was clipped by 2 bases and J by 0 bases; unmatched bases: 4. The CDR3 is 16 amino acids. The germline gives CDR1 LGHNA, CDR2 YNFKEQ. The chain joins TRBV4-2 to TRBJ2-3, with 8 bases that match TRBD1. The sample consisted of peripheral blood. The sequence was collected from a man in his thirties or forties with COVID-19, enrolled during active disease. The CDR3 protein is CASSQSGQASTDTQYF. The CDR3 bases are TGTGCCAGCAGCCAATCGGGACAGGCAAGCACAGATACGCAGTATTTT.